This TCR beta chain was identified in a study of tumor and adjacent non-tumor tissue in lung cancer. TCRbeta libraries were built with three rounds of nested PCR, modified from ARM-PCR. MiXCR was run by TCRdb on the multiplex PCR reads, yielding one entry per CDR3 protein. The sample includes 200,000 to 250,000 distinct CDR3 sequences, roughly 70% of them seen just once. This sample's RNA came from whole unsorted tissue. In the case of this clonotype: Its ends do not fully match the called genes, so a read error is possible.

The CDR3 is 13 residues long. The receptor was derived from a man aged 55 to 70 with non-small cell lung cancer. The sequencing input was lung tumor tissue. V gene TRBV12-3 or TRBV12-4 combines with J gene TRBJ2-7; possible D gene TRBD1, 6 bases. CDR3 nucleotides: TGTGCCAGCAGATGGGCAGGGGTGGACGAACAGTACTTC. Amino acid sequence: CASRWAGVDEQYF.